Listed below are T cell receptor beta chains from one sample, sequenced in a study of blood T cell repertoires in COVID-19. The repertoire was sequenced with immunoSEQ multiplex PCR; TCRdb's copy has only in-frame clones and lacks some. Found here are a few hundred thousand clones, roughly four fifths of them singletons; the top ten hold 5% to 6%. Material: PBMCs or T cells enriched from blood (not recorded which). The receptors derive from a woman between 50 and 59 years old who had recovered from COVID-19. Both conserved end residues are part of each CDR3. The D gene is left open where the match is weak.

j_call: TRBJ2-1
v_call: TRBV30
cdr3_length: 14
d_call: TRBD2
cdr3_aa: CAWTWGGSYNEQFF

j_call: TRBJ2-7
v_call: TRBV5-1
cdr3_length: 12
d_call: TRBD1
cdr3_aa: CASSVQGYEQYF

j_call: TRBJ1-5
v_call: TRBV7-2
cdr3_length: 15
d_call: TRBD1
cdr3_aa: CASSLTGGSNQPQHF

j_call: TRBJ2-1
v_call: TRBV4-1
cdr3_length: 12
d_call: -
cdr3_aa: CASSQGTAEQFF

j_call: TRBJ2-7
v_call: TRBV30
cdr3_length: 15
d_call: -
cdr3_aa: CAWSASTVGVYEQYF

j_call: TRBJ1-1
v_call: TRBV9
cdr3_length: 15
d_call: -
cdr3_aa: CASSVSGGSWTEAFF

j_call: TRBJ1-2
v_call: TRBV2
cdr3_length: 14
d_call: -
cdr3_aa: CASSGTAPSYGYTF

j_call: TRBJ1-2
v_call: TRBV9
cdr3_length: 14
d_call: TRBD1
cdr3_aa: CASSVGGGGRSYTF

j_call: TRBJ1-1
v_call: TRBV27
cdr3_length: 13
d_call: TRBD1
cdr3_aa: CASRLTGTTEAFF

j_call: TRBJ1-1
v_call: TRBV27
cdr3_length: 13
d_call: -
cdr3_aa: CASSPSGGAKAFF

j_call: TRBJ1-2
v_call: TRBV3-1/TRBV3-2
cdr3_length: 17
d_call: -
cdr3_aa: CASSQFRQGGWNYGYTF

j_call: TRBJ1-5
v_call: TRBV5-1
cdr3_length: 14
d_call: -
cdr3_aa: CASSSQGTNQPQHF

j_call: TRBJ2-5
v_call: TRBV5-1
cdr3_length: 15
d_call: TRBD2
cdr3_aa: CASSFGASGGPGVYF

j_call: TRBJ1-6
v_call: TRBV19
cdr3_length: 18
d_call: -
cdr3_aa: CASSIDSGYSAYNSPLHF

j_call: TRBJ1-2
v_call: TRBV12-3/TRBV12-4
cdr3_length: 13
d_call: TRBD1
cdr3_aa: CASSFQGGYGYTF

j_call: TRBJ2-7
v_call: TRBV27
cdr3_length: 14
d_call: TRBD1
cdr3_aa: CASSAWDREKEQYF

j_call: TRBJ1-6
v_call: TRBV29-1
cdr3_length: 12
d_call: -
cdr3_aa: CSAPHRNSPLHF

j_call: TRBJ1-2
v_call: TRBV5-1
cdr3_length: 15
d_call: -
cdr3_aa: CASSFSQGINYGYTF

j_call: TRBJ1-2
v_call: TRBV6-2/TRBV6-3
cdr3_length: 14
d_call: TRBD1
cdr3_aa: CASSGQGAGYGYTF

j_call: TRBJ1-2
v_call: TRBV5-1
cdr3_length: 13
d_call: TRBD1
cdr3_aa: CASSFQGASGYTF

j_call: TRBJ2-5
v_call: TRBV15
cdr3_length: 15
d_call: -
cdr3_aa: CATSREKRVGETQYF

j_call: TRBJ2-1
v_call: TRBV15
cdr3_length: 15
d_call: -
cdr3_aa: CATSRVTKRDNEQFF

j_call: TRBJ1-2
v_call: TRBV4-2
cdr3_length: 17
d_call: TRBD1
cdr3_aa: CASSQDQVTGDNYGYTF

j_call: TRBJ1-4
v_call: TRBV5-1
cdr3_length: 15
d_call: -
cdr3_aa: CASSFLGGREEKLFF